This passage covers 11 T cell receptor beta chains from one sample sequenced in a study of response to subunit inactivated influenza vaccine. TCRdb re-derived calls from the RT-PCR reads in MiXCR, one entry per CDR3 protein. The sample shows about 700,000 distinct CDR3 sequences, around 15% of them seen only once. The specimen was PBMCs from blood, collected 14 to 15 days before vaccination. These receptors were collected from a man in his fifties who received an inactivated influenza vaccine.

The CDR3 loop is CASSPPQRYRGGTQYF. For the CDR3, the DNA is TGTGCCAGCAGCCCCCCCCAGCGGTACAGGGGGGGGACCCAGTACTTC. The chain is built from TRBV5-6 and TRBJ2-5; possible D gene TRBD1, 8 bases. V was pared by 4 bases and J by 7 bases, with 23 bases between. Germline-derived CDR1 and CDR2 are SGHDT and YYEEEE. The CDR3 is 16 amino acids.

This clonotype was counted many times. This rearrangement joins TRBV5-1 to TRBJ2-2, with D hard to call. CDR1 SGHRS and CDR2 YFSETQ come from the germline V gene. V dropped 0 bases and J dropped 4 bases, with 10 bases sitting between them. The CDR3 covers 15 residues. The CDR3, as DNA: TGCGCCAGCAGCTTGGGACGACCGGGCACCGGGGAGCTGTTTTTT. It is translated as CASSLGRPGTGELFF.

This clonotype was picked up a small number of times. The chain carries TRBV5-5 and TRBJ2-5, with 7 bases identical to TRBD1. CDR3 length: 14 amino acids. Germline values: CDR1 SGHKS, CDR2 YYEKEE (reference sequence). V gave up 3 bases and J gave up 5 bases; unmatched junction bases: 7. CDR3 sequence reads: CASSYRGQIETQYF. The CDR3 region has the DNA TGTGCCAGCAGCTACCGGGGACAGATCGAGACCCAGTACTTC. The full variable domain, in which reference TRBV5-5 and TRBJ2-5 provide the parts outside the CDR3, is DAGVTQSPTHLIKTRGQQVTLRCSPISGHKSVSWYQQVLGQGPQFIFQYYEKEERGRGNFPDRFSARQFPNYSSELNVNALLLGDSALYLCASSYRGQIETQYFGPGTRLLVL.

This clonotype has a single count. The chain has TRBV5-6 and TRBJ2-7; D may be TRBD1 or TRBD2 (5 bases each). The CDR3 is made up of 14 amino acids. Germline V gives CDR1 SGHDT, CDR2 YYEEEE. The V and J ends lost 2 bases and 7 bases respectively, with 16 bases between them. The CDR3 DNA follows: TGTGCCAGCAGCTTCACGGGACCAGCACGGGAGCAGTACTTC. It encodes CASSFTGPAREQYF.

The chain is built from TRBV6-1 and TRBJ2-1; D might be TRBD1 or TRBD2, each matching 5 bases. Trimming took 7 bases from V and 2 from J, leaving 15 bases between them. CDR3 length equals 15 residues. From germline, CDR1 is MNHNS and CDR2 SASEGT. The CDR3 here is CASTPTQGAYNEQFF. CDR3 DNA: TGTGCCAGCACCCCGACTCAGGGAGCCTACAATGAGCAGTTCTTC.

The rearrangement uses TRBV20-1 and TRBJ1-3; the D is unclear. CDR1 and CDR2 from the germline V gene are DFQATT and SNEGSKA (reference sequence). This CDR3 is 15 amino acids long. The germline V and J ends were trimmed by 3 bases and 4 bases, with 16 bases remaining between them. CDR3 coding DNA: TGCAGTGCTAGGCCGCCCGGCAGACCGGGAAACACCATATATTTT. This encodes CSARPPGRPGNTIYF.

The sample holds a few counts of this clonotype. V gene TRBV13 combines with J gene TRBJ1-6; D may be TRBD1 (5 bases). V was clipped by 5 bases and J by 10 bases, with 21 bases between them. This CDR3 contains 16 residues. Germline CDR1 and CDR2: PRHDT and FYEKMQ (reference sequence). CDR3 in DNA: TGTGCCAGCAGCCCTACCGGGGATTCCTGGGGGTCACCCCTCCACTTT. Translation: CASSPTGDSWGSPLHF.

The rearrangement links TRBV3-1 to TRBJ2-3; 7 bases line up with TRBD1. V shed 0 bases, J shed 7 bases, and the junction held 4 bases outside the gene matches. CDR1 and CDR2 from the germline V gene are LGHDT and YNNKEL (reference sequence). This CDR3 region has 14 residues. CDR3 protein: CASSQDSRGNTQYF. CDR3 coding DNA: TGTGCCAGCAGCCAAGATAGCAGGGGGAATACGCAGTATTTT.

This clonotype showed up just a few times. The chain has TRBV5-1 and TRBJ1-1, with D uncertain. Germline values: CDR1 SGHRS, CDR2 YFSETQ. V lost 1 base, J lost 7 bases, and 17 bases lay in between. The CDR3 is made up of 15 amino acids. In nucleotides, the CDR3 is TGCGCCAGCAGCTTGCTTTACGGCGAAGGATTTGAAGCTTTCTTT. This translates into CASSLLYGEGFEAFF.

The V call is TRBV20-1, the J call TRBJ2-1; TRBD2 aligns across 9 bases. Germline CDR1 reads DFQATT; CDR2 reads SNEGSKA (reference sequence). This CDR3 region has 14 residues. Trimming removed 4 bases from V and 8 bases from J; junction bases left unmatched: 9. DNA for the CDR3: TGCAGTGCTAAGGGGGTAGCGGGAGTTGATGAGCAGTTCTTC. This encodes CSAKGVAGVDEQFF.

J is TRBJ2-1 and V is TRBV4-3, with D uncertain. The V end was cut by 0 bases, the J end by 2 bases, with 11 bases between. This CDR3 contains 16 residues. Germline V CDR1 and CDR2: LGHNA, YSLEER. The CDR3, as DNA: TGCGCCAGCAGCCAAGACGGGTGGAACCCCTACAATGAGCAGTTCTTC. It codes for CASSQDGWNPYNEQFF.